The 27 T cell receptor beta chains below come from one sample, sequenced in a study of T cell responses to AZD1222 COVID-19 vaccine. TCRdb's table, derived via immunoSEQ multiplex PCR, lists solely in-frame clones and lacks some. The sample includes roughly 120,000 clones, 88% of them seen just once. The sequencing here drew on peripheral blood, taken on day 0 of AZD1222 vaccination. The receptors come from an adult in good health.

The CDR3 sequence is CASSYHRGRDTEAFF. In nucleotides, the CDR3 is TGTGCCAGCAGCTACCACAGGGGTAGGGATACTGAAGCTTTCTTT. The chain recombines TRBV13 with TRBJ1-1, with 7 bases that match TRBD1. Germline loops: CDR1 PRHDT, CDR2 FYEKMQ (reference sequence). This CDR3 is 15 amino acids long. V lost 4 bases, J lost 5 bases, and 10 bases stayed unmatched.

This clone has just a few counts. This chain joins TRBV4-3 and TRBJ2-7, with 8 bases fitting TRBD2. This CDR3 is 15 amino acids long. J gave up 3 bases and V 3 bases, and 7 bases lay outside the gene matches. The germline V gene encodes CDR1 LGHNA and CDR2 YSLEER. CDR3 region: CASSHRLAGNYEQYF. CDR3 sequence (DNA): TGCGCCAGCAGCCACCGATTAGCGGGGAACTACGAGCAGTACTTC.

The chain recombines TRBV21-1 with TRBJ1-2; the table gives TRBD1 as D, unverified against the DNA. TRBV21-1 is deemed a pseudogene. This CDR3 is 15 amino acids long. This CDR3 reads CASSKDRGRGYGYTF. Here the CDR3 DNA reads TGTGCCAGCAGCAAGGACAGGGGGCGCGGATATGGCTACACCTTC.

This clone was recorded a few times. The same CDR3 is also encoded by other DNA sequences in this sample. The CDR3 loop is CASSEQDNEKLFF. CDR3 bases: TGTGCCAGCAGTGAACAGGATAATGAAAAACTGTTTTTT. The V and J genes are TRBV2 and TRBJ1-4, with D uncertain. The CDR3 loop spans 13 amino acids. The V end lost 2 bases, the J end lost 4 bases, and 5 bases lay between the germline ends. In germline, CDR1 is SNHLY, CDR2 FYNNEI. The whole variable domain, filled in from reference TRBV2 and TRBJ1-4, reads EPEVTQTPSHQVTQMGQEVILRCVPISNHLYFYWYRQILGQKVEFLVSFYNNEISEKSEIFDDQFSVERPDGSNFTLKIRSTKLEDSAMYFCASSEQDNEKLFFGSGTQLSVL.

The V call is TRBV5-5, the J call TRBJ1-6; D is unresolved. This CDR3 has 12 amino acids. Germline V CDR1 and CDR2: SGHKS, YYEKEE (reference sequence). V lost 0 bases, J lost 10 bases, and 5 bases lay in between. The CDR3: CASSLAPSPLHF. Here the CDR3 DNA reads TGTGCCAGCAGCTTGGCCCCATCACCCCTCCACTTT.

The chain is built from TRBV19 and TRBJ1-5; weak D call: TRBD1 (6 bases). CDR1 is LNHDA, CDR2 SQIVND, per germline (reference sequence). The CDR3 spans 16 residues. V lost 5 bases and J lost 3, with 17 bases in between. CDR3 protein: CASSSPGTGANQPQHF. CDR3 nucleotides: TGTGCCAGTAGTTCCCCCGGGACGGGGGCCAATCAGCCCCAGCATTTT.

The J gene is TRBJ1-3, the V gene TRBV3-1 (or the pseudogene TRBV3-2), with D unclear. CDR1 is LGHDT, CDR2 YNNKEL, per germline (reference sequence). Trimming stripped 1 base from V and 3 bases from J, with 16 bases between. The CDR3 sequence is 17 residues long. CDR3 loop: CASSQGSPILGGNTIYF. The CDR3 nucleotides read TGTGCCAGCAGCCAAGGGTCCCCAATTTTGGGTGGAAACACCATATATTTT.

The V gene is TRBV19, the J gene TRBJ1-3; tentatively, D is TRBD1 (6 bases). The V gene lost 10 bases and the J gene lost 4 bases, with 20 bases spanning the gap. This CDR3 is built from 15 residues. Germline lookup yields CDR1 LNHDA and CDR2 SQIVND (reference sequence). This CDR3 is CATRKDRLDGNTIYF. CDR3 coding DNA: TGTGCCACCCGGAAGGACAGATTGGACGGAAACACCATATATTTT.

The chain couples TRBV3-1 (or the pseudogene TRBV3-2) to TRBJ2-3; 8 bases align to TRBD2. CDR1 LGHDT and CDR2 YNNKEL come from the germline V gene (reference sequence). This CDR3 spans 15 amino acids. After removal of 0 bases from V and 5 bases from J, the junction contained 4 bases not matched to a gene. CDR3 loop: CASSQDGGGKDTQYF. Written as DNA, the CDR3 is TGTGCCAGCAGCCAAGACGGGGGGGGCAAAGATACGCAGTATTTT.

The rearrangement uses TRBV5-1 and TRBJ2-3; D tentatively reads TRBD1 or TRBD2 (5 bases each). V was clipped by 2 bases and J by 2 bases, with 9 bases between them. The CDR3 totals 14 residues. The V gene's germline CDR1 is SGHRS and CDR2 YFSETQ. As DNA, the CDR3 is TGCGCCAGCAGCTTCGGGACCCCCACAGATACGCAGTATTTT. Translating gives CASSFGTPTDTQYF.

The chain recombines TRBV5-1 with TRBJ1-1; 7 positions agree with TRBD1. The length of the CDR3 is 14 residues. Trimming took 4 bases from V and 1 from J; bases not matched to a gene: 4. Germline values: CDR1 SGHRS, CDR2 YFSETQ. The CDR3 nucleotides read TGCGCCAGCAGCCTGGGACAGACGAACACTGAAGCTTTCTTT. Protein sequence: CASSLGQTNTEAFF.

The rearrangement joins TRBV12-3 or TRBV12-4 to TRBJ1-1, with TRBD1 as a possible D gene (5 bases). V dropped 8 bases and J dropped 4 bases, with 14 bases sitting between them. This CDR3 spans 13 amino acids. In nucleotides, the CDR3 is TGTGCCAGCGGGGACTTAGGAGGCACTGAAGCTTTCTTT. It encodes CASGDLGGTEAFF.

In this sample, this clone turned up once. The rearrangement uses TRBV3-1 (or the pseudogene TRBV3-2) and TRBJ1-6; D is possibly TRBD1 (6 bases). Trimming pared 6 bases from V and 8 bases from J, leaving 8 bases between. This CDR3 region has 12 residues. Germline V gene data show CDR1 as LGHDT and CDR2 as YNNKEL (reference sequence). As DNA, the CDR3 is TGTGCCAGCAGGGCAGGGGATTCACCCCTCCACTTT. Its protein is CASRAGDSPLHF.

Here the CDR3 reads CAISEWDTNTGELFF. The CDR3 region has the DNA TGTGCCATCAGTGAGTGGGACACCAACACCGGGGAGCTGTTTTTT. The chain joins TRBV10-3 to TRBJ2-2, with a tentative D call TRBD1 (6 bases). The CDR3 has 15 amino acids. From germline, CDR1 is ENHRY and CDR2 SYGVKD. V was clipped by 1 base and J by 2 bases, with 8 bases between them.

This chain links TRBV27 with TRBJ1-2; tentatively, D is TRBD1 (6 bases). The CDR3 consists of 15 residues. V was clipped by 6 bases and J by 8 bases, with 22 bases between them. Germline V lookup: CDR1 MNHEY, CDR2 SMNVEV (reference sequence). The CDR3 loop reads CASSPQVQGKGGYTF. CDR3 nucleotides: TGTGCCAGCAGCCCGCAGGTCCAGGGGAAAGGAGGCTACACCTTC.

This chain connects TRBV2 to TRBJ2-7, with D maybe TRBD1 (7 bases). The CDR3 totals 13 residues. Trimming shortened V by 6 bases and J by 3 bases, and 12 bases separated the two germline ends. Per the germline V gene, CDR1 is SNHLY and CDR2 is FYNNEI. CDR3 nucleotides: TGTGCCAGCAGGGGAGGACAGGTCTACGAGCAGTACTTC. The encoded protein is CASRGGQVYEQYF.

The V gene is TRBV10-3, the J gene TRBJ2-2; D tentatively reads TRBD1 or TRBD2 (7 bases each). Germline CDR1 reads ENHRY; CDR2 reads SYGVKD. CDR3 length equals 12 residues. V was cut by 11 bases and J by 7 bases, with 14 bases left in between. CDR3 nucleotides: TGTGCCTCAGGGGGGGGAGGCGGGGAGCTGTTTTTT. As protein: CASGGGGGELFF.

The rearrangement links TRBV2 to TRBJ1-3; 9 bases are a match to TRBD1. With V trimmed by 6 bases and J by 5 bases, 8 bases remained unmatched. Germline V gene sequence: CDR1 SNHLY, CDR2 FYNNEI. The CDR3 runs 15 residues. CDR3 residues: CASSVQGANRNTIYF. CDR3 in DNA: TGTGCCAGCAGCGTACAGGGGGCAAATAGAAACACCATATATTTT.

The chain has TRBV5-1 and TRBJ2-3; weak D call: TRBD2 (7 bases). The CDR3 length is 16 residues. V lost 4 bases and J lost 5, with 20 bases in between. Per the germline V gene, CDR1 is SGHRS and CDR2 is YFSETQ. This CDR3 reads CASSESVGGPEDTQYF. CDR3 in DNA: TGCGCCAGCAGCGAGAGCGTGGGGGGGCCAGAAGATACGCAGTATTTT.

The rearrangement uses TRBV7-2 and TRBJ1-2; tentatively, D is TRBD1 (5 bases). Deletions cut 4 bases from V and 8 bases from J, with 20 bases between. The CDR3 totals 15 residues. The V gene's germline CDR1 is SGHTA and CDR2 FQGNSA. The CDR3 reads CASSSSRARDEGYTF. Written as DNA, the CDR3 is TGTGCCAGCAGCTCTTCCAGGGCCAGGGATGAAGGCTACACCTTC.

The V call is TRBV10-2, the J call TRBJ1-4; unclear D gene. Germline CDR1 and CDR2: WSHSY and SAAADI. CDR3 length equals 13 residues. Trimming pared 6 bases from V and 7 bases from J, leaving 12 bases between. CDR3 bases: TGCGCCAGCAGGCTGGATCCGGGTGAAAAACTGTTTTTT. It yields the protein CASRLDPGEKLFF.

The chain has TRBV3-1 (or the pseudogene TRBV3-2) and TRBJ1-2; D may be TRBD1 (6 bases). The CDR3 covers 13 residues. From germline, CDR1 is LGHDT and CDR2 YNNKEL (reference sequence). V gave up 4 bases and J gave up 7 bases, with 13 bases separating them. The DNA of the CDR3 is TGTGCCAGCAGCCTCGCGGGGGCGGGTGGCTACACCTTC. Its translation is CASSLAGAGGYTF.

The V gene is TRBV7-2, the J gene TRBJ1-2, with TRBD1 matching 8 bases. CDR1 and CDR2 from the germline V gene are SGHTA and FQGNSA. Trimming took 3 bases from V and 8 from J; bases not matched to a gene: 8. The length of the CDR3 is 14 residues. The CDR3 loop reads CASSFQQGGYGYTF. CDR3 DNA: TGTGCCAGCAGCTTCCAACAGGGGGGCTACGGCTACACCTTC.

The chain has TRBV3-1 (or the pseudogene TRBV3-2) and TRBJ2-2, with TRBD1 matching 8 bases. From germline, CDR1 is LGHDT and CDR2 YNNKEL (reference sequence). The CDR3 sequence is 18 residues long. V dropped 0 bases and J dropped 4; count of bases not matched to a gene: 10. The CDR3 DNA follows: TGTGCCAGCAGCCAAGACAAATGGACAGGGAGCCCCACCGGGGAGCTGTTTTTT. Translating gives CASSQDKWTGSPTGELFF.

CDR3 in DNA: TGTGCCAGTAGTCTGACATTTTTCACAGATACGCAGTATTTT. Amino acids: CASSLTFFTDTQYF. The chain employs TRBV19 and TRBJ2-3; D is uncertain. This CDR3 region has 14 residues. V dropped 5 bases and J dropped 2 bases, with 11 bases sitting between them. Germline CDR1 is LNHDA and CDR2 is SQIVND (reference sequence).

V and J are TRBV25-1 and TRBJ2-3, with unresolved D. V lost 2 bases and J 11 bases, leaving 5 bases between the germline ends. This CDR3 comprises 10 residues. The germline V gene has CDR1 MGHDK and CDR2 SYGVNS. DNA of the CDR3: TGTGCCAGCAGTGAAACTCAGCAGTATTTT. Amino acid sequence: CASSETQQYF.

The chain uses TRBV4-1 and TRBJ1-6; D call uncertain. The germline V and J ends were trimmed by 1 base and 7 bases, with 5 bases remaining between them. The germline V gene has CDR1 MGHRA and CDR2 YSYEKL. The CDR3 is made up of 13 amino acids. CDR3 amino acids: CASSQGWNSPLHF. The CDR3, as DNA: TGCGCCAGCAGCCAAGGTTGGAATTCACCCCTCCACTTT.